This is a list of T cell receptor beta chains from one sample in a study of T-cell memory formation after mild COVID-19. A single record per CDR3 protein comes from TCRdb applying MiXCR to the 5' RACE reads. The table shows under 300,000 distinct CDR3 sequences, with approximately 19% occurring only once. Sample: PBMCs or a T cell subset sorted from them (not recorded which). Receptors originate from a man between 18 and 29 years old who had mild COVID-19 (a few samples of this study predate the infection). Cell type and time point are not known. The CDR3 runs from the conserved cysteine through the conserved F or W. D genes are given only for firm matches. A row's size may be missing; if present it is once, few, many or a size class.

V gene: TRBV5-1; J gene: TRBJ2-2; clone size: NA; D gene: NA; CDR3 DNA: TGCGCCAGCAGCTCAGGGACGACCACCGGGGAGCTGTTTTTT; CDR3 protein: CASSSGTTTGELFF
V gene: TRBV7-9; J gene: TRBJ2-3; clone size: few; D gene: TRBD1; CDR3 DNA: TGTGCCAGCAGCTCCCTGGACAGGGGTGGCGATACGCAGTATTTT; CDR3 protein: CASSSLDRGGDTQYF
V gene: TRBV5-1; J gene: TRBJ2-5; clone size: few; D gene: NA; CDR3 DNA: TGCGCCAGCAGCTTGGGCGAGATGGGGAATCAAGAGACCCAGTACTTC; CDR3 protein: CASSLGEMGNQETQYF
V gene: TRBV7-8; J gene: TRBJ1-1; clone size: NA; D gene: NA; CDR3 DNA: TGTGCCAGCAGCCGACACAGGGACCTCGAAGCTTTCTTT; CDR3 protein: CASSRHRDLEAFF
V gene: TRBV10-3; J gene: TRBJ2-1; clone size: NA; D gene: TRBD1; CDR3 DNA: TGTGCCATCAGAGGAGACAGGGAATCCTCCAATGAGCAGTTCTTC; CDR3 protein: CAIRGDRESSNEQFF
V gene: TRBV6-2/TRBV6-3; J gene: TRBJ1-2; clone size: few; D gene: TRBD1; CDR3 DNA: TGTGCCAGCAGTTACTTCCGGGACAGGGATAAAGATGGCTACACCTTC; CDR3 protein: CASSYFRDRDKDGYTF
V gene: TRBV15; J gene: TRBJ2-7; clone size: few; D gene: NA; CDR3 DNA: TGTGCCACCAGCAGGGACATTCCGGCCCACGAGCAGTACTTC; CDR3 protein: CATSRDIPAHEQYF
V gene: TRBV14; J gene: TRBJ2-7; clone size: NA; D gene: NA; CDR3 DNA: TGTGCCAGCAGCCAAGTACGGACTCTGATAGCTGACGAGCAGTACTTC; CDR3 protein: CASSQVRTLIADEQYF
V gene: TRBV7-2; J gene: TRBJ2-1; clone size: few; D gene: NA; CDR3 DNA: TGTGCCAGCAGCTTTCCCCTTGATGAGCAGTTCTTC; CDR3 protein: CASSFPLDEQFF
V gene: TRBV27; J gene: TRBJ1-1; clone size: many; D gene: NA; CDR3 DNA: TGTGCCAGCAGTTACCTGGGGAACACTGAAGCTTTCTTT; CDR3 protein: CASSYLGNTEAFF
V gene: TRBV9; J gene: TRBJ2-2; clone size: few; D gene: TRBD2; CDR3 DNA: TGTGCCAGCAGCACGGGGGGGGTCTACACCGGGGAGCTGTTTTTT; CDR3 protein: CASSTGGVYTGELFF
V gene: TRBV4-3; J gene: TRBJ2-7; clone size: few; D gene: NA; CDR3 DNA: TGCGCCAGCAGCCAAGAAACTGGGGCGGCCCAGGGCTACGAGCAGTACTTC; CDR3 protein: CASSQETGAAQGYEQYF
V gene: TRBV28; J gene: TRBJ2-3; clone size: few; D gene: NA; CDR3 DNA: TGTGCCAGCAGCCAACTCACAGATACGCAGTATTTT; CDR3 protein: CASSQLTDTQYF
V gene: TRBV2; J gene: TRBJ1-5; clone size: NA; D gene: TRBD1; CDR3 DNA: TGTGCCAGCAGTCTCCAGGGGGCCGATCAGCCCCAGCATTTT; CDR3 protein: CASSLQGADQPQHF
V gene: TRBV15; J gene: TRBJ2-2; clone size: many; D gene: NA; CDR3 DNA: TGTGCCACCAGCAGAGAGGCCACCTTCACCGGGGAGCTGTTTTTT; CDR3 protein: CATSREATFTGELFF
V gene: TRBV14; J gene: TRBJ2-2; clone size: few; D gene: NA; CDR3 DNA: TGTGCCAGCAGCCAAGTTGTCGGCACCGGGGAGCTGTTTTTT; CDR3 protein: CASSQVVGTGELFF
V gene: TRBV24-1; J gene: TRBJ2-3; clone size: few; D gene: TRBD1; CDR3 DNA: TGTGCCACCAGTGATCCGGGACAGGGGGTGATGGCAGATACGCAGTATTTT; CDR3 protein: CATSDPGQGVMADTQYF
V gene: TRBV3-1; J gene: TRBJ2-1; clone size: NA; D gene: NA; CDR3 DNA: TGTGCCAGCAGCCAATACGGGCAGACTGGATACAATGAGCAGTTCTTC; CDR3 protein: CASSQYGQTGYNEQFF
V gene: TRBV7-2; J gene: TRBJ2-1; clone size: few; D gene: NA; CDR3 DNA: TGTGCCAGCAGCTTTCCTACTACAACCGGCTCCTACAATGAGCAGTTCTTC; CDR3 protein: CASSFPTTTGSYNEQFF
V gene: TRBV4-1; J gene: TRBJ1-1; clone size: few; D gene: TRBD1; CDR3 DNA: TGCGCCAGCAGCAAGACAGGGTTGGCTGAAGCTTTCTTT; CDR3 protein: CASSKTGLAEAFF
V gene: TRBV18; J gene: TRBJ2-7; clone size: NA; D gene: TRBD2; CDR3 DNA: TGTGCCAGCTCACCTTACGGGACTAGCGGCTCCTACGAGCAGTACTTC; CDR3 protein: CASSPYGTSGSYEQYF
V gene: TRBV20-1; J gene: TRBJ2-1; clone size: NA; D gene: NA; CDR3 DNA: TGCAGTGCTAGAGATGGAAGAGGGGCCTATGAGCAGTTCTTC; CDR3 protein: CSARDGRGAYEQFF
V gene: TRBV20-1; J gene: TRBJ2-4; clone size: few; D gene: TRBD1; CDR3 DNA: TGCAGTGCTAGAGATCGCGTGCAGGGGGCTTTAAACATTCAGTACTTC; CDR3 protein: CSARDRVQGALNIQYF
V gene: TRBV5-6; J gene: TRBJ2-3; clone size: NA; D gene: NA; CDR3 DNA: TGTGCCAGTGGGGGGAATGCAGATACGCAGTATTTT; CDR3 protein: CASGGNADTQYF
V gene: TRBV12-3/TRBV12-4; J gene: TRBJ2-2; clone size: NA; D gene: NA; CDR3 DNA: TGTGCCAGCAGTTTATGGGCAGCGAACACCGGGGAGCTGTTTTTT; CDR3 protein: CASSLWAANTGELFF
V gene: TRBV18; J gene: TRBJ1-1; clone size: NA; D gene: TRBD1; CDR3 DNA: TGTGCCAGCTCATCCTCGGACAGGGGGCGGGTAGCTTTCTTT; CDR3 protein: CASSSSDRGRVAFF
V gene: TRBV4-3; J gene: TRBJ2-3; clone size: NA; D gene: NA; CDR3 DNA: TGCGCCAGCAGCCCTCGGATGACCACAGATACGCAGTATTTT; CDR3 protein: CASSPRMTTDTQYF
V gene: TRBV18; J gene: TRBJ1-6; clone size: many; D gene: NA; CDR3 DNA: TGTGCCAGCCAGGACAGAGATAATTCACCCCTCCACTTT; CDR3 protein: CASQDRDNSPLHF
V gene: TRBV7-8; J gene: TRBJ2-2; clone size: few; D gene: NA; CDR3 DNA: TGTGCCAGCAGCAGGACTCGGACCGGGGAGCTGTTTTTT; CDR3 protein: CASSRTRTGELFF
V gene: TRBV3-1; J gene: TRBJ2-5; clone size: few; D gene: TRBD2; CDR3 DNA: TGTGCCAGCAGCCAAGTGTCTAGCGGGGATGGAGAGACCCAGTACTTC; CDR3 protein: CASSQVSSGDGETQYF
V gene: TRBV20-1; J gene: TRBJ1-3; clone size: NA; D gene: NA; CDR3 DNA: TGCAGTGCTAGAGATGACAAAGCCTCTGGAAACACCATATATTTT; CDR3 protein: CSARDDKASGNTIYF
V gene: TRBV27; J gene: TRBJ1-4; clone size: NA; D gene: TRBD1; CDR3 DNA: TGTGCCAGCAGAGGGACAGTATACAATGAAAAACTGTTTTTT; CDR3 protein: CASRGTVYNEKLFF
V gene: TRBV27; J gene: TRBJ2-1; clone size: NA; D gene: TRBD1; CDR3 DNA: TGTGCCAGCAGTTTATCTTCAGGGGGCACCTCCTACAATGAGCAGTTCTTC; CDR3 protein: CASSLSSGGTSYNEQFF
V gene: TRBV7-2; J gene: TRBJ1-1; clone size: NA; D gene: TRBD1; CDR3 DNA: TGTGCCAGCGCCCGGGACAGGGGGGAAGCTTTCTTT; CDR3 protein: CASARDRGEAFF
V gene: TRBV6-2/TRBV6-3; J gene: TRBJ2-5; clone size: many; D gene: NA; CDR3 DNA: TGTGCCAGCAGTTACTCTAGGACGGTGGACTTC; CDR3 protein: CASSYSRTVDF
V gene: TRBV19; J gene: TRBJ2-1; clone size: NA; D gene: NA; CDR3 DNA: TGTGCCAGTAGTATAGGTCAGGGCCGTGGCAATGAGCAGTTCTTC; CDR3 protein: CASSIGQGRGNEQFF
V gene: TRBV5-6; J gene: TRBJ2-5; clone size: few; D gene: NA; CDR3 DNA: TGTGCCAGCAGCCAGGAGGGTTGGGCCCAGTACTTC; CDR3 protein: CASSQEGWAQYF
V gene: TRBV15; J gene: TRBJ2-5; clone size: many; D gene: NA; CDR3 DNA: TGTGCCACCAGCAGAGGAGGTCAAGAGACCCAGTACTTC; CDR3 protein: CATSRGGQETQYF
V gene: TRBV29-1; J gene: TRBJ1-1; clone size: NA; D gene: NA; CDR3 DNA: TGCAGCGTTGGACTGACTCACCTGGGAGTTTTCTTT; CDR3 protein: CSVGLTHLGVFF
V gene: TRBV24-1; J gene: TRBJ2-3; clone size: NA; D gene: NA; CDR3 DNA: TGTGCCACCAGTCTCGGCCCAGATACGCAGTATTTT; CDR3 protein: CATSLGPDTQYF
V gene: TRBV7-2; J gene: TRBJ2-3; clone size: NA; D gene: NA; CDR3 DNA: TGTGCCAGCAGCTTATGGTTGGGGTTAGGAGATACGCAGTATTTT; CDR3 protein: CASSLWLGLGDTQYF
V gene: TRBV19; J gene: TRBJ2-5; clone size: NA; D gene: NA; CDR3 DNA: TGTGCCAGTAGTCAGAGGCAAGAGACCCAGTACTTC; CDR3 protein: CASSQRQETQYF
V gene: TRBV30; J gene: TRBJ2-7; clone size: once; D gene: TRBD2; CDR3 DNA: TGTGCCTGGACTTTAAGTAGCGGGGCTTCCTACGAGCAGTACTTC; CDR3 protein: CAWTLSSGASYEQYF
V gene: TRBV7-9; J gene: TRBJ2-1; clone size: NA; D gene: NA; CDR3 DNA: TGTGCCAGCAGCTTAGATATCTACAATGAGCAGTTCTTC; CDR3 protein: CASSLDIYNEQFF
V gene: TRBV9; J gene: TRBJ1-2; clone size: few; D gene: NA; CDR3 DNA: TGTGCCAGCAGCGTAGGGAATTCGAATGGCTACACCTTC; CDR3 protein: CASSVGNSNGYTF
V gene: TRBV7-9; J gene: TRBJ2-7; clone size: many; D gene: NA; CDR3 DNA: TGTGCCAGCAGCCCCCGTCCCCACGAGCAGTACTTC; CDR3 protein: CASSPRPHEQYF
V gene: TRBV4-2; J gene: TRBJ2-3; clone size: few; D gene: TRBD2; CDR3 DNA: TGTGCCAGCAGCCAAGATCGCGCGGGGGGCGCAGATACGCAGTATTTT; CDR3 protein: CASSQDRAGGADTQYF
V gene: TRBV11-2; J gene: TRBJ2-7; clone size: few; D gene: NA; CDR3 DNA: TGTGCCAGCAGTCACGTCGCACAGGGGAGGTACGAGCAGTACTTC; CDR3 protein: CASSHVAQGRYEQYF
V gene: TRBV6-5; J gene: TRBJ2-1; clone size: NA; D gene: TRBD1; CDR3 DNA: TGTGCCAGCAGGGAGGACAGGGTAGGATACAATGAGCAGTTCTTC; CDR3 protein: CASREDRVGYNEQFF